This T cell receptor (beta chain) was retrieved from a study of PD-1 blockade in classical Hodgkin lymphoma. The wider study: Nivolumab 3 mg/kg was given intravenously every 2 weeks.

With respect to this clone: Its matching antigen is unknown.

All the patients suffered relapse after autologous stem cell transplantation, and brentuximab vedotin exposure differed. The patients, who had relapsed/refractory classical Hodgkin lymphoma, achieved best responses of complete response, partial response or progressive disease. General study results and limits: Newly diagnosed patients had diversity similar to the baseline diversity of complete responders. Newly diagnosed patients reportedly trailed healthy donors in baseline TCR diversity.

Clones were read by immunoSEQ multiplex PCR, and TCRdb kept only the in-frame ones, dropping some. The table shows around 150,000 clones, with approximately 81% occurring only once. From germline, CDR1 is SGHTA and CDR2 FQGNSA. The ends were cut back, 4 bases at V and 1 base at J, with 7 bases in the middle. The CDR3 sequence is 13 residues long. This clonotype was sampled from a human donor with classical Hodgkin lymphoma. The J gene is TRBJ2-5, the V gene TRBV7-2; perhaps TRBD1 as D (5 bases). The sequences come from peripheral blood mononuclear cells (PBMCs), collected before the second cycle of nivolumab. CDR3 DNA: TGTGCCAGCAGCTGGGGCGCCCAAGAGACCCAGTACTTC. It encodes CASSWGAQETQYF. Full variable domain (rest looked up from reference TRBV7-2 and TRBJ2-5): GAGVSQSPSNKVTEKGKDVELRCDPISGHTALYWYRQSLGQGLEFLIYFQGNSAPDKSGLPSDRFSAERTGGSVSTLTIQRTQQEDSAVYLCASSWGAQETQYFGPGTRLLVL.